Below, 9 T cell receptor beta chains from the same sample are listed, as sequenced in a study of CD8 T cells in Susac syndrome. The authors reverse transcribed 0.5 to 1 ug RNA with random hexamers. TCRdb re-analysed the immunoSEQ multiplex PCR reads in MiXCR, keeping a single row per CDR3 protein. The sample lists some 260,000 distinct CDR3 sequences, 85% occurring once. Material: CD8+ T cells from PBMCs. Every receptor here comes from a human donor with multiple sclerosis.

The chain recombines TRBV6-5 with TRBJ2-7; D might be TRBD2 (6 bases). V was pared by 7 bases and J by 3 bases, with 16 bases between. The CDR3 has 14 amino acids. Germline CDR1 and CDR2: MNHEY and SVGAGI. CDR3 loop: CASNPGTSSYEQYF. The CDR3, as DNA: TGTGCCAGCAACCCCGGGACTTCAAGCTACGAGCAGTACTTC.

This clonotype was recorded only once. J is TRBJ2-7 and V is TRBV7-2; 7 bases agree with TRBD2. V gave up 5 bases and J gave up 3 bases; unmatched junction bases: 10. The CDR3 is 15 residues long. CDR1 is SGHTA and CDR2 is FQGNSA in the germline V gene. The CDR3 DNA sequence: TGTGCCAGCAGCCCGAGAGCGGGGCGGGGCTACGAGCAGTACTTC. Its translation is CASSPRAGRGYEQYF.

Worth noting for this clonotype: One junction end does not reproduce the germline sequence, and a read error may be involved. This sequence joins TRBV6-2 or TRBV6-3 and TRBJ1-4; D gene ambiguous. CDR1 and CDR2 (germline): MNHEY, SVGEGT. This CDR3 region has 11 residues. The CDR3 nucleotides read TGTGCCAGCAGTTACCCACCTATCCTAATTTTT. This sequence encodes CASSYPPILIF.

The chain employs TRBV29-1 and TRBJ2-6; tentatively, D is TRBD1 (7 bases). Germline values: CDR1 SQVTM, CDR2 ANQGSEA. There are 16 residues in the CDR3. Deletions cut 6 bases from V and 4 bases from J, with 19 bases between. Written as DNA, the CDR3 is TGCAGCGTACAGGGGTTGGGAGGCTCCGGGGCCAACGTCCTGACTTTC. Translation gives CSVQGLGGSGANVLTF.

This chain connects TRBV14 to TRBJ2-1, with a tentative D call TRBD2 (6 bases). Germline-derived CDR1 and CDR2 are SGHDN and FVKESK. The length of the CDR3 is 13 residues. The V end lost 3 bases, the J end lost 5 bases, and 8 bases lay between the germline ends. For the CDR3, the DNA is TGTGCCAGCAGCCACGGGACTCACAATGAGCAGTTCTTC. This gives the protein CASSHGTHNEQFF.

This chain connects TRBV27 to TRBJ1-5; TRBD1 might be the D (5 bases). The germline gives CDR1 MNHEY, CDR2 SMNVEV (reference sequence). The V end lost 2 bases, the J end lost 9 bases, and 11 bases lay between the germline ends. The CDR3 has 13 amino acids. CDR3 sequence (DNA): TGTGCCAGCAGTTTACAGGGCCTGAGGCCCCAGCATTTT. Its translation is CASSLQGLRPQHF.

V is TRBV4-1 and J is TRBJ1-1; a weak D match, TRBD1 (5 bases). Trimming took off 2 bases at V and 1 base at J, with 8 bases between the two ends. The CDR3 extends over 14 amino acids. Germline values: CDR1 MGHRA, CDR2 YSYEKL. The CDR3 sequence is CASSQIQGNTEAFF. The CDR3 DNA sequence: TGCGCCAGCAGCCAAATCCAGGGGAACACTGAAGCTTTCTTT.

The J gene is TRBJ1-4, the V gene TRBV4-1; D remains unclear. V dropped 3 bases and J dropped 0 bases, with 8 bases sitting between them. Germline values: CDR1 MGHRA, CDR2 YSYEKL. The length of the CDR3 is 15 residues. For the CDR3, the DNA is TGCGCCAGCAGCCACCGGGCAACAACTAATGAAAAACTGTTTTTT. Translating gives CASSHRATTNEKLFF.

The rearrangement joins TRBV10-3 to TRBJ2-7; D is uncertain. There are 12 residues in the CDR3. V lost 4 bases and J 5 bases, leaving 9 bases between the germline ends. The germline CDR1 and CDR2 sequences are ENHRY and SYGVKD. The CDR3 is CAISVDSNEQYF. CDR3 in DNA: TGTGCCATCAGTGTTGATAGCAACGAGCAGTACTTC.